These T cell receptor beta chains were read from a single sample in a study of a mutant IDH1 vaccine in newly diagnosed glioma. These receptors are not linked to any known antigen. Using immunoSEQ multiplex PCR, the repertoire was profiled, and TCRdb retains in-frame clones only, with some absent. The sample contains tens of thousands of clones, around 81% of which appear only once. Specimen: PBMCs, collected from a glioma patient whose treatment included an IDH1 peptide vaccine. The receptors stem from a middle-aged man with glioma. CDR3s include the opening cysteine and the closing phenylalanine or tryptophan. Fields, in order: V gene, D gene, J gene, CDR3 DNA, CDR3 protein. D genes are given only for firm matches.

>TRBV5-1|.|TRBJ2-1
TGCGCCAGCAGCTCCGGATACAATGAGCAGTTCTTC
CASSSGYNEQFF
>TRBV7-2|.|TRBJ2-2
TGTGCCAGCAGCTCCCCCCAAAGGAGCGGGACCGGGGAGCTGTTTTTT
CASSSPQRSGTGELFF
>TRBV5-1|.|TRBJ2-2
TGCGCCAGCATGCAGGGAGGAATCACCGGGGAGCTGTTTTTT
CASMQGGITGELFF
>TRBV7-8|TRBD1|TRBJ2-7
TGTGCCAGCAGCCTCCCGCCGGGACAGAACTACGAGCAGTACTTC
CASSLPPGQNYEQYF
>TRBV4-2|.|TRBJ1-3
TGTGCCAGCAGCCAAGACGGCCGGACTGGAAACACCATATATTTT
CASSQDGRTGNTIYF
>TRBV7-2|.|TRBJ1-5
TGTGCCAGCAGCTTAACGGGCAATCAGCCCCAGCATTTT
CASSLTGNQPQHF
>TRBV5-5|.|TRBJ2-3
TGTGCCAGCAGTTGGGACTTCCGAAGTTGGGATACGCAGTATTTT
CASSWDFRSWDTQYF
>TRBV5-5|TRBD1|TRBJ1-2
TGTGCCAGCAGCGTGGACAGGGGCAACTATGGCTACACCTTC
CASSVDRGNYGYTF
>TRBV6-5|.|TRBJ1-4
TGTGCCAGCAGTTACGGAGCAGAAAATGAAAAACTGTTTTTT
CASSYGAENEKLFF
>TRBV7-9|TRBD2|TRBJ2-3
TGTGCCAGCAGCCCTCGGGGGGGTACGCAGTATTTT
CASSPRGGTQYF